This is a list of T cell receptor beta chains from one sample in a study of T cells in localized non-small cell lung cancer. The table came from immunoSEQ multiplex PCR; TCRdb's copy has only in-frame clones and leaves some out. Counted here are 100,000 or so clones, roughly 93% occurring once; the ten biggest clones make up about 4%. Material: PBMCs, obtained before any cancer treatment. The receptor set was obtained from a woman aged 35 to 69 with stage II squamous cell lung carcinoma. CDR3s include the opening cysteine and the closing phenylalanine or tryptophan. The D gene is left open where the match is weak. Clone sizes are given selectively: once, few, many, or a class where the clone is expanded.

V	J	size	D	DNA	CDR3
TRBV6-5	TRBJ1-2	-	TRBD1	TGTGCCAGCAGCCGCCAGGGGGGACCAAACTATGGCTACACCTTC	CASSRQGGPNYGYTF
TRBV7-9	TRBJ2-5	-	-	TGTGCCAGCAGCTTATCACAGGGAAAAGAGACCCAGTACTTC	CASSLSQGKETQYF
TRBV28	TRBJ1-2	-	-	TGTGCCAGCAGTTTATTTTCGACAGGCCCTGGGGGCTACACCTTC	CASSLFSTGPGGYTF
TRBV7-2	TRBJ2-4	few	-	TGTGCCAGCGGGGGGGCGGCCGTATTAAACATTCAGTACTTC	CASGGAAVLNIQYF
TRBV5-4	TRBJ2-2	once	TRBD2	TGTGCCAGCAGCTTGGGTTTACTAGCGGCAAAGAACACCGGGGAGCTGTTTTTT	CASSLGLLAAKNTGELFF
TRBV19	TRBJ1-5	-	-	TGTGCCAGTAGTATAGACGGTCGCAACGGTCAGCCCCAGCATTTT	CASSIDGRNGQPQHF
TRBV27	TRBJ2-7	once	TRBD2	TGTGCCAGCAGTATTACTAGCGGGAGCACCTACGAGCAGTACTTC	CASSITSGSTYEQYF
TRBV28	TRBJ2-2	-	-	TGTGCCAGCAGTTGGGGGAGAACCGGGGAGCTGTTTTTT	CASSWGRTGELFF
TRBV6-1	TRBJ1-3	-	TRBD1	TGTGCCAGCAGTGTGGGACAGGGGCTCGGAAACACCATATATTTT	CASSVGQGLGNTIYF
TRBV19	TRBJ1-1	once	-	TGTGCCAGTAGCGGAGACAGGTCCGGGATTGAAGCTTTCTTT	CASSGDRSGIEAFF
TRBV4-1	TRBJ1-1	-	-	TGCGCCAGCAGCCCATGGGAGGGGTCGAACACTGAAGCTTTCTTT	CASSPWEGSNTEAFF
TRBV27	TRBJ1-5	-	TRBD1	TGTGCCAGCAGTTCACAGGGGGCTGATCAGCCCCAGCATTTT	CASSSQGADQPQHF
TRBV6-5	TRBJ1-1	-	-	TGTGCCAGCAGTTACGTCGGGGGGAACACTGAAGCTTTCTTT	CASSYVGGNTEAFF
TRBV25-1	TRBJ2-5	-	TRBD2	TGTGCCAGCAGTGCCAGCGGGGCTGGGGGGACCCAGTACTTC	CASSASGAGGTQYF